A single sample is the source of the 4 T cell receptor beta chains below, sequenced in a study of identical twins. MiXCR, run by TCRdb on the 5' RACE reads, gives a single entry per CDR3 protein. The sample contains about 1.7 million distinct CDR3 sequences, less than 40% of which appear only once. Sequenced material: cord blood. The receptors were sampled from a newborn girl in good health.

The chain links TRBV14 to TRBJ2-3; D is tentatively TRBD1 or TRBD2 (5 bases each). Germline assignment: CDR1 SGHDN and CDR2 FVKESK. Trimming left V 0 bases short and J 9 bases short, with 13 bases between. The CDR3 extends over 14 amino acids. In DNA form, the CDR3 reads TGTGCCAGCAGCCAAGATTTGAGGGGTACGACGCAGTATTTT. It is translated as CASSQDLRGTTQYF.

In its sample, this clonotype was seen a few times. The V and J genes are TRBV27 and TRBJ2-3, with a possible D match to TRBD2 (6 bases). Trimming removed 2 bases from V and 11 bases from J, with 32 bases in between. Germline values: CDR1 MNHEY, CDR2 SMNVEV (reference sequence). CDR3 length: 19 residues. The CDR3 loop reads CASSLLAKPHWGFIREQYF. CDR3 nucleotide sequence: TGTGCCAGCAGTTTACTAGCGAAACCCCATTGGGGATTTATCCGAGAGCAGTATTTT.

The chain carries TRBV25-1 and TRBJ2-2, with TRBD2 matching 7 bases. V lost 6 bases, J lost 5 bases, and 9 bases stayed unmatched. The CDR3 is 15 amino acids. Per the germline V gene, CDR1 is MGHDK and CDR2 is SYGVNS. This chain's CDR3 is CASSSSGSQTGELFF. The CDR3 DNA follows: TGTGCCAGCAGCTCTAGCGGTTCCCAAACCGGGGAGCTGTTTTTT.

A few counts support this clonotype. The chain carries TRBV20-1 and TRBJ2-1; 8 bases align to TRBD2. With 3 bases clipped from V and 0 bases from J, the junction kept 10 bases outside the gene matches. The germline CDR1 and CDR2 sequences are DFQATT and SNEGSKA (reference sequence). The CDR3 consists of 17 residues. The CDR3 protein is CSARKPGLVSSYNEQFF. DNA of the CDR3: TGCAGTGCTAGGAAACCGGGACTAGTGAGCTCCTACAATGAGCAGTTCTTC.